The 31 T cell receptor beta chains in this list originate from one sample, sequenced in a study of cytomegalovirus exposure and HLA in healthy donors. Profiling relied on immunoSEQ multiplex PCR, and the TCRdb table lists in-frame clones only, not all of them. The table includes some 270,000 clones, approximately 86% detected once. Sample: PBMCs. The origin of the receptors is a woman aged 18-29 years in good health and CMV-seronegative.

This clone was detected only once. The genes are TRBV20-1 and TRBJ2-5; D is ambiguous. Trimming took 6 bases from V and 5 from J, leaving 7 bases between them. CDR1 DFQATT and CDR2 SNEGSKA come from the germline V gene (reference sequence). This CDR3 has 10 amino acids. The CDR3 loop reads CSAHRETQYF. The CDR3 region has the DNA TGCAGTGCGCATCGGGAGACCCAGTACTTC.

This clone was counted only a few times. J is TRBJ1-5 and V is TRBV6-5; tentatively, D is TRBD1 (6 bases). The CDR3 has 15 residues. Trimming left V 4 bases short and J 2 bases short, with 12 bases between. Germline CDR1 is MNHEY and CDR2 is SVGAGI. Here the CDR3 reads CASSFGGHGNQPQHF. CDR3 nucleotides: TGTGCCAGCAGTTTCGGGGGGCATGGCAATCAGCCCCAGCATTTT.

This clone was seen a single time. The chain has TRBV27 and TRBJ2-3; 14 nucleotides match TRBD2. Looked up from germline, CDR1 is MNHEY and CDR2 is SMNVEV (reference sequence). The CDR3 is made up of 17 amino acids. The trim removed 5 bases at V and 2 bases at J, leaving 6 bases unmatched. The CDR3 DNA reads TGTGCCAGCAGTCCGACTAGCGGGGGGGCCCTCACAGATACGCAGTATTTT. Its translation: CASSPTSGGALTDTQYF.

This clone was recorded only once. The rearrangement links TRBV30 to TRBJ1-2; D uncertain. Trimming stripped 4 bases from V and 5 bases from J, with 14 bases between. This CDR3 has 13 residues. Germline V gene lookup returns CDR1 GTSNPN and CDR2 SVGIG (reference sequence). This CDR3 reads CAWTGVGIYGYTF. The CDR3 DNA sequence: TGTGCCTGGACCGGGGTGGGGATATATGGCTACACCTTC.

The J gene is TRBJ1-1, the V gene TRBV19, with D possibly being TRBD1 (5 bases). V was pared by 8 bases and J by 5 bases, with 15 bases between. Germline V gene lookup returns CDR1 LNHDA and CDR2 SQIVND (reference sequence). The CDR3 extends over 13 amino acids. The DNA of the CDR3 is TGTGCCAGTCGTCCTGAGGGGAGGACTGAAGCTTTCTTT. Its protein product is CASRPEGRTEAFF.

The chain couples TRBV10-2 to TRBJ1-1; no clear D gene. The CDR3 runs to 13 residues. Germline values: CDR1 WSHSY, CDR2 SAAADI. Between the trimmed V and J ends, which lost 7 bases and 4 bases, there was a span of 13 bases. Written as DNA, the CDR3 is TGCGCCAGCAAGTCGGGGAGGAGCACTGAAGCTTTCTTT. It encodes CASKSGRSTEAFF.

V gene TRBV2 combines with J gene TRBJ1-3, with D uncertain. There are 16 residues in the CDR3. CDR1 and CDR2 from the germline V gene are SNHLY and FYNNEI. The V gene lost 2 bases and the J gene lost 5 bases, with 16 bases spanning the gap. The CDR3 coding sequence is TGTGCCAGCAGTGAAATCAGGAGGGTAATCAGAAACACCATATATTTT. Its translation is CASSEIRRVIRNTIYF.

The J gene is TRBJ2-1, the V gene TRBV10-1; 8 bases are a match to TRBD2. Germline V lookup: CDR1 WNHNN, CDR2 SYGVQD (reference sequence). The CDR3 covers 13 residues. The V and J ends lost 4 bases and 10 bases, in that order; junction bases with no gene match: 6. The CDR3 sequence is CASSGPIAGEQFF. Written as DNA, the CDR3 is TGCGCCAGCAGTGGCCCGATAGCGGGGGAGCAGTTCTTC.

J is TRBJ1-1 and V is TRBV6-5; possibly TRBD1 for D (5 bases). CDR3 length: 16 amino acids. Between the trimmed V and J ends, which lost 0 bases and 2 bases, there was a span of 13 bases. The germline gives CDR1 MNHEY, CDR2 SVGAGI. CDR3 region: CASSYSGGPINTEAFF. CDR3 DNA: TGTGCCAGCAGTTACTCGGGGGGACCCATTAACACTGAAGCTTTCTTT.

CDR3 loop: CASSPASSGGTYEQYF. In DNA, the CDR3 is TGTGCCAGCTCACCCGCGAGTAGCGGGGGAACCTACGAGCAGTACTTC. This chain joins TRBV18 and TRBJ2-7; 9 nucleotides agree with TRBD2. The CDR3 sequence is 16 residues long. Germline trimming cut 3 bases from V and 2 bases from J; bases unmatched to any gene: 8. The germline gives CDR1 KGHSH, CDR2 LQKENI. Drawing the rest from reference TRBV18 and TRBJ2-7, the complete variable domain is NAGVMQNPRHLVRRRGQEARLRCSPMKGHSHVYWYRQLPEEGLKFMVYLQKENIIDESGMPKERFSAEFPKEGPSILRIQQVVRGDSAAYFCASSPASSGGTYEQYFGPGTRLTVT.

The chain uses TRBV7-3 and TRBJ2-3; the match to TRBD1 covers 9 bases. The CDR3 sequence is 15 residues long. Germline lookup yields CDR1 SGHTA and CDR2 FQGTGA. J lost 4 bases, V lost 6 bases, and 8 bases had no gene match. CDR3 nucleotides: TGTGCCAGCAGGTCTACAGGGGGCAAGTCAGATACGCAGTATTTT. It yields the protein CASRSTGGKSDTQYF.

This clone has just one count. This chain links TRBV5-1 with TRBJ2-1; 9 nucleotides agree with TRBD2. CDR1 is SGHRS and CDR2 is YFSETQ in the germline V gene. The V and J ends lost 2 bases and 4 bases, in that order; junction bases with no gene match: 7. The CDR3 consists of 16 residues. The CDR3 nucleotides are TGCGCCAGCAGCTTCAAACTAGCGGGCACTTACAATGAGCAGTTCTTC. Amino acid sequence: CASSFKLAGTYNEQFF. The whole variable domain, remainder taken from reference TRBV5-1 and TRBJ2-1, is KAGVTQTPRYLIKTRGQQVTLSCSPISGHRSVSWYQQTPGQGLQFLFEYFSETQRNKGNFPGRFSGRQFSNSRSEMNVSTLELGDSALYLCASSFKLAGTYNEQFFGPGTRLTVL.

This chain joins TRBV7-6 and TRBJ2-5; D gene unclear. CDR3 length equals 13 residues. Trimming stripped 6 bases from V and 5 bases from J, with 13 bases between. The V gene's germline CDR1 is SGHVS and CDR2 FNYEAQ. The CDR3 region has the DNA TGTGCCAGCAGACCCGGAGAGGAGGAGACCCAGTACTTC. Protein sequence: CASRPGEEETQYF.

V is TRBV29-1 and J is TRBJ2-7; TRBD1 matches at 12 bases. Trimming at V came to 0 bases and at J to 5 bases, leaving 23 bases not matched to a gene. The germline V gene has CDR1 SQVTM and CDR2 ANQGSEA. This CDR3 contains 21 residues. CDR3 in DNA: TGCAGCGTTGAAGATTGGTCCACCGGGACAGGGGGCGTCGGAAACTCAAACGAGCAGTACTTC. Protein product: CSVEDWSTGTGGVGNSNEQYF.

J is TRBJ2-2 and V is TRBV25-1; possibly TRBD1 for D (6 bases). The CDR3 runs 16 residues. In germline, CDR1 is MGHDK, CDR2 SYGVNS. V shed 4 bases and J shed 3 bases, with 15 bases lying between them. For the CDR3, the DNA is TGTGCCAGCAGTGCCCACTCGGGACAAGACACCGGGGAGCTGTTTTTT. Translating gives CASSAHSGQDTGELFF. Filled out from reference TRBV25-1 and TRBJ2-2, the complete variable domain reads EADIYQTPRYLVIGTGKKITLECSQTMGHDKMYWYQQDPGMELHLIHYSYGVNSTEKGDLSSESTVSRIRTEHFPLTLESARPSHTSQYLCASSAHSGQDTGELFFGEGSRLTVL.

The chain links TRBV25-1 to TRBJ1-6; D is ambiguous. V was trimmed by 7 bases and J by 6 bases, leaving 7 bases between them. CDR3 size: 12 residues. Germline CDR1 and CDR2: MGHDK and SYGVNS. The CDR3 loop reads CASIRGNSPLHF. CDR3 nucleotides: TGTGCCAGCATCCGGGGTAATTCACCCCTCCACTTT.

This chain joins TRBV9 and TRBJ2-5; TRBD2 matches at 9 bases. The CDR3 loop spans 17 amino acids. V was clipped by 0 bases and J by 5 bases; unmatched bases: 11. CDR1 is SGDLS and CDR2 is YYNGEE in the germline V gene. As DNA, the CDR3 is TGTGCCAGCAGCGTAGGACGGTGGCTAGCGGGGATGGAGACCCAGTACTTC. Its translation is CASSVGRWLAGMETQYF. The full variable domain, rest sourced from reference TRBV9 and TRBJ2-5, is DSGVTQTPKHLITATGQRVTLRCSPRSGDLSVYWYQQSLDQGLQFLIQYYNGEERAKGNILERFSAQQFPDLHSELNLSSLELGDSALYFCASSVGRWLAGMETQYFGPGTRLLVL.

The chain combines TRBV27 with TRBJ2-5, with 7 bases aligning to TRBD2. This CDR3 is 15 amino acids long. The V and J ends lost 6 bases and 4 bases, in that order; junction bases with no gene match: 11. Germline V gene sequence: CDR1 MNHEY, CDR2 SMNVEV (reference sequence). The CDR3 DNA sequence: TGTGCCAGCAGCTTAGGCGGGGGAAGGGGAGAGACCCAGTACTTC. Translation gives CASSLGGGRGETQYF.

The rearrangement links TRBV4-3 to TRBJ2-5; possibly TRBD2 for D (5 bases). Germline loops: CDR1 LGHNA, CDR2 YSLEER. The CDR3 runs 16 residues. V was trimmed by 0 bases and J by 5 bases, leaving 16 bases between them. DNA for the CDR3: TGCGCCAGCAGCCAAGAACTTTGGGTTTGGGAGGAGACCCAGTACTTC. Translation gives CASSQELWVWEETQYF.

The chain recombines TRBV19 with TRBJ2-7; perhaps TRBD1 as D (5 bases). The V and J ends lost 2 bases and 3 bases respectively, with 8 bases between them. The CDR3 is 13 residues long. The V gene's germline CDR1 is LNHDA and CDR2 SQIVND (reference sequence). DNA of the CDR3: TGTGCCAGTAGTATACAGGGATTCTACGAGCAGTACTTC. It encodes CASSIQGFYEQYF. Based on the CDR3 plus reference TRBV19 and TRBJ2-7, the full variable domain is DGGITQSPKYLFRKEGQNVTLSCEQNLNHDAMYWYRQDPGQGLRLIYYSQIVNDFQKGDIAEGYSVSREKKESFPLTVTSAQKNPTAFYLCASSIQGFYEQYFGPGTRLTVT.

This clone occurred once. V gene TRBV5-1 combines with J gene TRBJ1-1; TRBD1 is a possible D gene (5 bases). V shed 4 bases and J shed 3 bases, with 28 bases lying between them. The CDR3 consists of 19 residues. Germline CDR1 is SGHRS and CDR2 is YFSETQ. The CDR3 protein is CASSPVVWSGKVTDTEAFF. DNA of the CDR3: TGCGCCAGCAGCCCCGTAGTTTGGTCAGGGAAGGTTACGGACACTGAAGCTTTCTTT.

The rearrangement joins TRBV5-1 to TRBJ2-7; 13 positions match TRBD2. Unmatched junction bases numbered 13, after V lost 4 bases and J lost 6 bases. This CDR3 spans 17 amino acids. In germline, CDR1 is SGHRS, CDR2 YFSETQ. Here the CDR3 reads CASSLPGTSGVGFEQYF. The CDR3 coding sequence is TGCGCCAGCAGCCTACCCGGGACTAGCGGGGTAGGGTTCGAGCAGTACTTC.

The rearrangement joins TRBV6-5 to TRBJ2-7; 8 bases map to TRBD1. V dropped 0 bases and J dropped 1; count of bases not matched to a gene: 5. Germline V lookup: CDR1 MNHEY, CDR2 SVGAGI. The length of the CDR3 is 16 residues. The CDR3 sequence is CASSYSFGTGSYEQYF. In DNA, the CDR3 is TGTGCCAGCAGTTACTCGTTCGGGACAGGTTCCTACGAGCAGTACTTC.

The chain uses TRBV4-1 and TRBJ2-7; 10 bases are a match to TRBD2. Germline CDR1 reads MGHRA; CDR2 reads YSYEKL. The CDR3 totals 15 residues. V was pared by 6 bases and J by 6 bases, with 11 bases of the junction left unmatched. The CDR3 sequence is CASRRTSGRGAEQYF. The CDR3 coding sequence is TGCGCCAGCAGGCGGACTAGCGGTAGGGGGGCCGAGCAGTACTTC.

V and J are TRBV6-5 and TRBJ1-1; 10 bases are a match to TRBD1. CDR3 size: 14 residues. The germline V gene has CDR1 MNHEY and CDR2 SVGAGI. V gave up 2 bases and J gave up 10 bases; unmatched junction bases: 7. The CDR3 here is CASSYDRGPGTAFF. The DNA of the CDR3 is TGTGCCAGCAGTTACGACAGGGGGCCGGGCACAGCTTTCTTT.

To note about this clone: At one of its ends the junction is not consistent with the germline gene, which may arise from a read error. The CDR3 nucleotides are TGTGCCAGCAGTACAGGGGAAGAAGCTTTCTTT. The encoded protein is CASSTGEEAFF. The gene calls are TRBV10-3 and TRBJ1-1; 7 nucleotides match TRBD1. From germline, CDR1 is ENHRY and CDR2 SYGVKD. The CDR3 runs to 11 residues.

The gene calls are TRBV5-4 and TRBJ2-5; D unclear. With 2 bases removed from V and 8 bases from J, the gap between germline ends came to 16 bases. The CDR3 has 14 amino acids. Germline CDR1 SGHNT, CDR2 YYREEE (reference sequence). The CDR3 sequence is CASSFVTDSYTQYF. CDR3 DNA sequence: TGTGCCAGCAGCTTCGTGACTGACTCGTACACCCAGTACTTC.

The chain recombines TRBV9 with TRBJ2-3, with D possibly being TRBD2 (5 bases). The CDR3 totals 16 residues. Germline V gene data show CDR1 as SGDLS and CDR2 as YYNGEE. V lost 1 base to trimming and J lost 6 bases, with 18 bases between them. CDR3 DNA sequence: TGTGCCAGCAGCGTACGACAAGGACGGCGCGGGGATACGCAGTATTTT. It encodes CASSVRQGRRGDTQYF.

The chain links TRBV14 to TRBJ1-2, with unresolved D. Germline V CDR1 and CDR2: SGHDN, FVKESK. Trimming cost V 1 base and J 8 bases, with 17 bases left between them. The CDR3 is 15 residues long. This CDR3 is CASSQGPGATGGYTF. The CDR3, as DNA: TGTGCCAGCAGCCAAGGGCCCGGAGCAACGGGGGGCTACACCTTC.

CDR3 residues: CASSGGLKQPQHF. The CDR3 nucleotides read TGTGCCAGCAGCGGAGGACTAAAGCAGCCCCAGCATTTT. The chain recombines TRBV7-2 with TRBJ1-5, with D unclear. The germline CDR1 and CDR2 sequences are SGHTA and FQGNSA. V was shortened by 5 bases and J by 7 bases, with 12 bases between the two germline ends. This CDR3 is 13 amino acids long.

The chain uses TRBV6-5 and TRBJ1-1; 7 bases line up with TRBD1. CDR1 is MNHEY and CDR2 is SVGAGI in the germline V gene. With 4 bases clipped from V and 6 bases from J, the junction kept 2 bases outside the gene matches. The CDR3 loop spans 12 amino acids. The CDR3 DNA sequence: TGTGCCAGCAGTTCGGACAGGTCTGAAGCTTTCTTT. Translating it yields CASSSDRSEAFF.